The sequence of this T cell receptor (beta chain) was determined in a study of cytomegalovirus exposure and HLA in healthy donors. Concerning this clone: No antigen is known for it.

It was with 60 Vbeta and 13 Jbeta primers that the PCR ran. Some clones are missing from TCRdb's copy, which holds only in-frame ones; the method was immunoSEQ multiplex PCR. Here the sample spans 150,000 to 200,000 clones, 65% to 85% being singletons. Points from the study as a whole: At a 0.05 false discovery rate, a later analysis found roughly 17,000 TCR beta sequences to be associated with HLA alleles. The productive fraction for most TCR beta V segments was about 87% or about 30% in an earlier analysis.

The CDR3 extends over 16 amino acids. Germline CDR1 reads SGHTS; CDR2 reads YDEGEE. V gave up 0 bases and J gave up 2 bases, with 15 bases separating them. This clonotype was obtained from a boy aged 2-15 years in good health and CMV-seronegative. The genes are TRBV5-8 and TRBJ2-7; D may be TRBD1 (6 bases). Source material: PBMCs. CDR3 sequence (DNA): TGTGCCAGCAGCTTGGATCGGGACATACTCCCCTACGAGCAGTACGTC. It codes for CASSLDRDILPYEQYV.